Listed below are T cell receptor beta chains from one sample, sequenced in a study of blood T cell repertoires in COVID-19. TCRdb's copy holds only in-frame clones and misses some; the assay was immunoSEQ multiplex PCR. Of some 400,000 clones in the sample, more than 70% were seen once. The sequenced sample was PBMCs or T cells enriched from blood (not recorded which). These receptor sequences come from a man aged 25 to 40 who had recovered from COVID-19. CDR3s include the opening cysteine and the closing phenylalanine or tryptophan. The order of the fields is J gene, clone size, D gene, V gene, CDR3 length, CDR3 DNA, CDR3 protein. The D gene is left open where the match is weak. The size entry is marked missing in some rows and otherwise reads once, few, many or a size class.

>TRBJ1-2|.|TRBD1|TRBV7-2|14
TGTGCCAGCAGCATGGGACAGAGATACGATGGCTACACCTTC
CASSMGQRYDGYTF
>TRBJ2-2|.|.|TRBV6-2/TRBV6-3|14
TGTGCCAGCAGTAACACCGTGAATCTCGGGGAGCTGTTTTTT
CASSNTVNLGELFF
>TRBJ2-1|.|TRBD2|TRBV27|14
TGTGCCAGCAGTTTATCGCGGGGGGGAGATGAGCAGTTCTTC
CASSLSRGGDEQFF
>TRBJ2-7|.|.|TRBV7-9|14
TGTGCCAGCAGCGACGAAGGAGGAACCTACGAGCAGTACTTC
CASSDEGGTYEQYF
>TRBJ1-4|.|TRBD1|TRBV28|12
TGTGCCAGCAGTCGACTACAGGGGGGGCTGTTTTTT
CASSRLQGGLFF
>TRBJ1-2|few|TRBD1|TRBV19|13
TGTGCCAGTATCCCCCAGGGGGGCATTGGCTACACCTTC
CASIPQGGIGYTF
>TRBJ1-3|.|.|TRBV10-3|13
TGTGCCATCGCGCCAGGCTCTGGAAACACCATATATTTT
CAIAPGSGNTIYF
>TRBJ2-3|.|.|TRBV10-2|14
TGCGCCACCGCTAGTAGCGGACTCACAGATACGCAGTATTTT
CATASSGLTDTQYF
>TRBJ2-1|.|TRBD1|TRBV10-3|14
TGTGCCATCAGCACCGGGACAGGTTACAATGAGCAGTTCTTC
CAISTGTGYNEQFF
>TRBJ2-3|.|TRBD2|TRBV19|16
TGTGCCAGTAGTACACTTATGCGGGGGGGCACAGATACGCAGTATTTT
CASSTLMRGGTDTQYF
>TRBJ1-3|few|TRBD1|TRBV10-3|15
TGTGCCATCAGCCCGGGACAGGGGTCTGGAAACACCATATATTTT
CAISPGQGSGNTIYF
>TRBJ2-3|.|TRBD1|TRBV7-8|16
TGTGCCAGCAGCTTGGGGTTTAGGGGGCGGACAGATACGCAGTATTTT
CASSLGFRGRTDTQYF
>TRBJ1-1|.|TRBD1|TRBV12-3/TRBV12-4|12
TGTGCCAACCTTGGACAGGGTGGCGAAGCTTTCTTT
CANLGQGGEAFF
>TRBJ1-6|.|.|TRBV3-1/TRBV3-2|14
TGTGCCAGCAGCCAACTGGGAGTACCGCCACCCCTCCACTTT
CASSQLGVPPPLHF
>TRBJ2-3|.|TRBD1|TRBV3-1/TRBV3-2|14
TGTGCCAGCAGGCAGCCGGGACAGGGGTTTACGCAGTATTTT
CASRQPGQGFTQYF
>TRBJ1-6|.|.|TRBV30|13
TGTGCCTGGAGGATGGAGTTGAATTCACCCCTCCACTTT
CAWRMELNSPLHF
>TRBJ1-1|once|.|TRBV19|14
TGTGCCAGTAGTATGCTCCAGGAGAACACTGAAGCTTTCTTT
CASSMLQENTEAFF
>TRBJ1-2|.|.|TRBV7-8|15
TGTGCCAGCAGCTTAGAGGCTCCCCAGGCCTATGGCTACACCTTC
CASSLEAPQAYGYTF
>TRBJ1-3|.|.|TRBV10-1|18
TGCGCCAGCAGTGAGTATCCTGGGAGCCCCACCTCTGGAAACACCATATATTTT
CASSEYPGSPTSGNTIYF
>TRBJ2-1|.|TRBD2|TRBV24-1|16
TGTGCCACCAGTAACAGCGGGGGGAGTTCTAGGGAGGAGCAGTTCTTC
CATSNSGGSSREEQFF
>TRBJ1-1|few|TRBD1|TRBV6-2/TRBV6-3|13
TGTGCCAGCAGCACAGGGGAAAACACTGAAGCTTTCTTT
CASSTGENTEAFF
>TRBJ1-1|.|TRBD1|TRBV12-3/TRBV12-4|13
TGTGCCAGCAGTCCTCAGGGGGAGGCTGAAGCTTTCTTT
CASSPQGEAEAFF
>TRBJ1-1|.|TRBD1|TRBV10-1|15
TGCGCCAGCAGTGTGACTCGGACAGGGGGGACTGAAGCTTTCTTT
CASSVTRTGGTEAFF
>TRBJ2-5|.|.|TRBV7-8|15
TGTGCCAGCAGCTTAAAGAGACAGCTCCAAGAGACCCAGTACTTC
CASSLKRQLQETQYF
>TRBJ2-7|.|TRBD1|TRBV2|13
TGTGCCACAGAGGGACAGGGAACCTACGAGCAGTACTTC
CATEGQGTYEQYF
>TRBJ1-2|.|.|TRBV27|9
TGTGCCACCTTTTATGGCTACACCTTC
CATFYGYTF
>TRBJ2-7|.|.|TRBV7-2|14
TGTGCCAGCAGCTCCACTGGGGCCTTCTACGAGCAGTACTTC
CASSSTGAFYEQYF
>TRBJ2-1|.|TRBD1|TRBV5-1|17
TGCGCCAGCAGCTTGGGGGGGACAGCCAACTCCTACAATGAGCAGTTCTTC
CASSLGGTANSYNEQFF
>TRBJ2-3|.|TRBD2|TRBV7-2|18
TGTGCCAGCAGCTTACAAAAGCGGGGGGGGATTTCCACAGATACGCAGTATTTT
CASSLQKRGGISTDTQYF
>TRBJ1-6|.|TRBD1|TRBV30|14
TGTGCCTGGAGTGCGGGACAGGGGAAATCACCCCTCCACTTT
CAWSAGQGKSPLHF
>TRBJ1-5|.|.|TRBV3-1/TRBV3-2|15
TGTGCCAGCAGCCAAGGGGCTGTCCGGGGGAAGCCCCAGCATTTT
CASSQGAVRGKPQHF
>TRBJ2-7|.|.|TRBV2|12
TGTGCCAGCAGTCTACAGGCCTACGAGCAGTACTTC
CASSLQAYEQYF
>TRBJ2-1|.|TRBD2|TRBV7-8|16
TGTGCCAGCATCCTAGCGGGGGGAAGCTCCTACAATGAGCAGTTCTTC
CASILAGGSSYNEQFF
>TRBJ1-2|.|TRBD1|TRBV4-2|14
TGTGCCAGCAGCCGCGGGGACAGCTCCTATGGCTACACCTTC
CASSRGDSSYGYTF
>TRBJ1-5|.|TRBD1|TRBV4-1|16
TGCGCCAGCAGCCAAGATATCCAACAGGGGAGTCGGCCCCAGCATTTT
CASSQDIQQGSRPQHF
>TRBJ2-7|.|TRBD1|TRBV9|17
TGTGCCAGCAGCCCTTGGGGGGGGACAGGGTTACCCTACGAGCAGTACTTC
CASSPWGGTGLPYEQYF
>TRBJ2-7|.|TRBD2|TRBV3-1/TRBV3-2|14
TGTGCCAGCAGCCAGCTAGCGGGGGTGGGCGAGCAGTACTTC
CASSQLAGVGEQYF
>TRBJ1-3|.|TRBD1|TRBV7-8|17
TGTGCCAGCAGCCCCGGACAGGGCCTTCTTCAAGGAAACACCATATATTTT
CASSPGQGLLQGNTIYF
>TRBJ1-2|.|.|TRBV2|13
TGTGCCAGCAGTGAAGGGCCTTTCCATGGCTACACCTTC
CASSEGPFHGYTF
>TRBJ2-1|once|.|TRBV1|23
TGCACCAGCAGCCAAGATTCTAGGGCCCAGGCTAGCGGGGGGGGCGGCTCCTACAATGAGCAGTTCTTC
CTSSQDSRAQASGGGGSYNEQFF
>TRBJ1-6|.|.|TRBV27|13
TGTGCCAGCAGTCCCCTGGAGAATTCACCCCTCCACTTT
CASSPLENSPLHF
>TRBJ2-3|.|.|TRBV4-1|16
TGCGCCAGCAGCCCGGGGAGGGGGAGCCTGGCAGATACGCAGTATTTT
CASSPGRGSLADTQYF
>TRBJ1-2|.|.|TRBV25-1|13
TGTGCCAGCATCCCAGCAGGGTCCTATGGCTACACCTTC
CASIPAGSYGYTF
>TRBJ1-1|.|.|TRBV3-1/TRBV3-2|15
TGTGCCAGCAGCCAAGAAAGGCAGGGTTGGACTGAAGCTTTCTTT
CASSQERQGWTEAFF
>TRBJ1-5|.|.|TRBV2|14
TGTGCCAGCAGGAGACAGAATAGCAATCAGCCCCAGCATTTT
CASRRQNSNQPQHF
>TRBJ2-3|few|.|TRBV27|15
TGTGCCAGCAGTGGCGGAGCGGTAGGGACAGATACGCAGTATTTT
CASSGGAVGTDTQYF
>TRBJ1-2|.|.|TRBV7-9|14
TGTGCCAGCAGCTTAGCACAGGGTGACTATGGCTACACCTTC
CASSLAQGDYGYTF
>TRBJ2-1|.|TRBD2|TRBV2|16
TGTGCCAGCAGTGAAGGTTGGGGGGGGACGTTGCATGAGCAGTTCTTC
CASSEGWGGTLHEQFF
>TRBJ2-7|.|TRBD1|TRBV18|12
TGTGCCAGCTCAGGACAGGTTTACGAGCAGTACTTC
CASSGQVYEQYF
>TRBJ2-7|.|.|TRBV5-4|17
TGTGCCAGCAGCTTGGCCGGTGTAGGCGCACAGACCTACGAGCAGTACTTC
CASSLAGVGAQTYEQYF
>TRBJ2-5|.|TRBD2|TRBV25-1|15
TGTGCCAGCAGTGACTGGACTAGCTTGGCAGAGACCCAGTACTTC
CASSDWTSLAETQYF
>TRBJ1-6|.|.|TRBV7-6|15
TGTGCCAGCAGCTCCAGGGAAACCTATAATTCACCCCTCCACTTT
CASSSRETYNSPLHF
>TRBJ2-1|.|.|TRBV3-1/TRBV3-2|16
TGTGCCAGCAGCCCCCCCCCGGCGGAGCTTTACAATGAGCAGTTCTTC
CASSPPPAELYNEQFF
>TRBJ2-7|.|.|TRBV7-8|15
TGTGCCAGCAGCCATTCCTCCGGACAGTTCGGCGAGCAGTACTTC
CASSHSSGQFGEQYF
>TRBJ1-3|.|.|TRBV5-1|15
TGCGCCAGCAGCTTGAACACCCACTCTGGAAACACCATATATTTT
CASSLNTHSGNTIYF
>TRBJ2-7|.|.|TRBV11-3|14
TGTGCCAGCAGCTTACAGGGGAGTTCGTACGAGCAGTACTTC
CASSLQGSSYEQYF
>TRBJ2-1|.|TRBD2|TRBV7-6|14
TGTGCCAGCAGCCGGACTAGCGGGTACAATGAGCAGTTCTTC
CASSRTSGYNEQFF